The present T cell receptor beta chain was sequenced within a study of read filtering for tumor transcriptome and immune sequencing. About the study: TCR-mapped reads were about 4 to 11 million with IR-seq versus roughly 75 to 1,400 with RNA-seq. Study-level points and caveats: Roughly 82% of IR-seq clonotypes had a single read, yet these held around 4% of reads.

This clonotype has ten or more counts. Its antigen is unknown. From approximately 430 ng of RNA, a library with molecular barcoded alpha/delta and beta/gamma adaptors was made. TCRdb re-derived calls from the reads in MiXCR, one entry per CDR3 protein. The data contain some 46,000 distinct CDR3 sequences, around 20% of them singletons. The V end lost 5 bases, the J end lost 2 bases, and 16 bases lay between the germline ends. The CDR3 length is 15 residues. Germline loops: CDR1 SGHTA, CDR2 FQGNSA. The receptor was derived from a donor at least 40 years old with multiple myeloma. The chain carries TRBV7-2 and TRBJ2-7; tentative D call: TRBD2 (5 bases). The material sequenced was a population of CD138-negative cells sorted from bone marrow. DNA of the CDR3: TGTGCCAGCAGCCCCGGGATAGCGCCTACCTACGAGCAGTACTTC. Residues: CASSPGIAPTYEQYF.